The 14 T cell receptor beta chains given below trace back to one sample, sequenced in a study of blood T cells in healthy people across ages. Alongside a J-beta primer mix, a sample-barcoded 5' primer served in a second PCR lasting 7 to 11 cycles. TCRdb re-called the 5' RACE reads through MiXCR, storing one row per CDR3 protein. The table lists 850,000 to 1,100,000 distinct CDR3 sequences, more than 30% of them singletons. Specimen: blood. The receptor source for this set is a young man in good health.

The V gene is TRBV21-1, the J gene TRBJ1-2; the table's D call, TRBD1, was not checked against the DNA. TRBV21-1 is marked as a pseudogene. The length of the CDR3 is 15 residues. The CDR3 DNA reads TGTGCCAGCAGCAAAGACAGGGGCGACAACTATGGCTACACCTTC. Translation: CASSKDRGDNYGYTF.

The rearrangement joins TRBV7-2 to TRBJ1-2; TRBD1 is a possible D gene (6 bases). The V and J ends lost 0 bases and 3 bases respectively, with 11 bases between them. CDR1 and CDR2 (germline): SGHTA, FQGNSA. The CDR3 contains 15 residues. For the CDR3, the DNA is TGTGCCAGCAGCTTAGCGTCAGGACAGCACTATGGCTACACCTTC. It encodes CASSLASGQHYGYTF.

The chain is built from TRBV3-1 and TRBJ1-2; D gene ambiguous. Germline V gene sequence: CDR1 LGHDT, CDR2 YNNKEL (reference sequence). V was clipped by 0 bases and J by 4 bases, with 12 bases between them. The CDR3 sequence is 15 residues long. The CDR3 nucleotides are TGTGCCAGCAGCCAAGATATTGGGCAGATCTATGGCTACACCTTC. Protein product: CASSQDIGQIYGYTF.

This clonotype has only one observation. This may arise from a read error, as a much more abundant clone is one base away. The CDR3 sequence: CASTKRLASGDNEQFF. CDR3 sequence (DNA): TGTGCCAGCACCAAAAGGTTGGCTAGCGGGGACAATGAGCAGTTCTTC. V gene TRBV7-2 combines with J gene TRBJ2-1; 9 bases agree with TRBD2. V shed 7 bases, J shed 5 bases, and the junction held 12 bases outside the gene matches. This CDR3 spans 16 amino acids. Germline-derived CDR1 and CDR2 are SGHTA and FQGNSA. The entire variable domain, with the rest obtained from reference TRBV7-2 and TRBJ2-1, is as follows: GAGVSQSPSNKVTEKGKDVELRCDPISGHTALYWYRQSLGQGLEFLIYFQGNSAPDKSGLPSDRFSAERTGGSVSTLTIQRTQQEDSAVYLCASTKRLASGDNEQFFGPGTRLTVL.

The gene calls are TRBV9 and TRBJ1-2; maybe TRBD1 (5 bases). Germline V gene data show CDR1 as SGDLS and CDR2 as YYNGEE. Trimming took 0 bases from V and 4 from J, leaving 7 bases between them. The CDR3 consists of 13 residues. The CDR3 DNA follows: TGTGCCAGCAGCGTAGGGGGCAGCTATGGCTACACCTTC. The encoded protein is CASSVGGSYGYTF. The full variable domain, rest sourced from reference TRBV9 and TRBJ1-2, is DSGVTQTPKHLITATGQRVTLRCSPRSGDLSVYWYQQSLDQGLQFLIQYYNGEERAKGNILERFSAQQFPDLHSELNLSSLELGDSALYFCASSVGGSYGYTFGSGTRLTVV.

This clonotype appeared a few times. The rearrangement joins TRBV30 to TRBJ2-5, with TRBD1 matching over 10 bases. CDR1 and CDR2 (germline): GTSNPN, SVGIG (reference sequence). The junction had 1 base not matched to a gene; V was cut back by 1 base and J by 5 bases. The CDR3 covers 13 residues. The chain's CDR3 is CAWSGQGAETQYF. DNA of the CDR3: TGTGCCTGGAGTGGACAGGGGGCTGAGACCCAGTACTTC.

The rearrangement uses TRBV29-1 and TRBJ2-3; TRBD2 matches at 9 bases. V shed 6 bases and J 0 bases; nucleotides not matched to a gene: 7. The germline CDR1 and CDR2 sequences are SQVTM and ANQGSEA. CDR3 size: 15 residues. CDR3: CSVPSLAGSTDTQYF. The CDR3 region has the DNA TGCAGCGTGCCCTCCCTAGCGGGGAGCACAGATACGCAGTATTTT.

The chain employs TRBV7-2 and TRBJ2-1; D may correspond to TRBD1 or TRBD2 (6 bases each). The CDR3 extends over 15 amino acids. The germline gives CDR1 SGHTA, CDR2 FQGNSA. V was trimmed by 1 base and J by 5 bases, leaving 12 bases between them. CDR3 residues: CASSLVGGLHNEQFF. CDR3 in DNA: TGTGCCAGCAGCTTAGTGGGGGGCCTTCACAATGAGCAGTTCTTC.

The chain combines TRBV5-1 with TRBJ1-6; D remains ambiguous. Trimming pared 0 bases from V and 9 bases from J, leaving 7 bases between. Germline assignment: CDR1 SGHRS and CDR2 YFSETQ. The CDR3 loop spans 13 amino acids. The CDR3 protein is CASSLAFRSPLHF. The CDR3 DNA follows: TGCGCCAGCAGCTTGGCCTTCCGTTCACCCCTCCACTTT.

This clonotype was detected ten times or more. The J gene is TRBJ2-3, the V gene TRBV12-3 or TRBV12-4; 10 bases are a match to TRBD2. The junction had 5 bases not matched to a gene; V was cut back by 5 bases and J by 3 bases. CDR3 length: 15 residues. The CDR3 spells CASSPPGLATDTQYF. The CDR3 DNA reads TGTGCCAGCAGTCCTCCGGGACTAGCGACAGATACGCAGTATTTT.

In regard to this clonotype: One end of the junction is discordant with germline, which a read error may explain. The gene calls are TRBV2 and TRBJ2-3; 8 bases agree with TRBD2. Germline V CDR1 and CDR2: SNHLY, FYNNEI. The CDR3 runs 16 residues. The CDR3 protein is CVSRPYSGGSTDTQYF. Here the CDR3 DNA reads TGTGTCAGCAGACCGTACAGCGGGGGTAGCACAGATACGCAGTATTTT.

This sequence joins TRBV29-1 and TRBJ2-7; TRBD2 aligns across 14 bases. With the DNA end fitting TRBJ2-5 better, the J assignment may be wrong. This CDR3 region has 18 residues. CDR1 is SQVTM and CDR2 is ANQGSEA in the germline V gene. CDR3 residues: CSVLGFGTSGGLRETQYF. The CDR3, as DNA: TGCAGCGTTTTGGGGTTCGGGACTAGCGGGGGATTAAGAGAGACCCAGTACTTC.

The CDR3 nucleotides read TGTGCCAGCAGCGGACAGGGAACTGAAGGCCCGAACACCGGGGAGCTGTTTTTT. It encodes CASSGQGTEGPNTGELFF. The gene calls are TRBV2 and TRBJ2-2; 8 nucleotides agree with TRBD1. V lost 6 bases to trimming and J lost 0 bases; unmatched junction nucleotides: 12. CDR3 length: 18 residues. Looked up from germline, CDR1 is SNHLY and CDR2 is FYNNEI.

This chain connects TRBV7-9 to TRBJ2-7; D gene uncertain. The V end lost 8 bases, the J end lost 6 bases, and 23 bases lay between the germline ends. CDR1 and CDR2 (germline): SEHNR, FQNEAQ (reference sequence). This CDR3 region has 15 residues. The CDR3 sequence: CASDSVGLDPTEQYF. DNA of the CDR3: TGTGCCAGCGACTCCGTGGGGTTGGATCCTACCGAGCAGTACTTC.